Following are 21 T cell receptor beta chains from one sample sequenced in a study of T-cell reconstitution after alpha-beta-depleted transplantation in children (dated by TCRdb to 2016 to 2018). The library was obtained by PCR. Sequenced using an Illumina HiSeq 2500. To normalize quantification of the TCRbeta repertoire, the TCR libraries were built with molecular barcoding that relied on unique molecular identifiers. TCRdb took the public reads, trimmed them with fastp at Q25, ran MiXCR for clone calling and kept in-frame beta chains. Each record represents a unique CDR3 protein, reported with the most common genes and DNA among its rows. The sample table lists about 6,100 distinct CDR3 sequences, about a sixth of them with a count of one. The top ten clones comprise 10% to 15% of the sample. Reading the label with the study, this specimen's time point is: day 60 (about 2 months) after transplantation. What this sample's treatment or condition label stands for: allogeneic hematopoietic cell transplantation with graft depleted of TCRalphabeta T cells and CD19 B cells.

Specimen: PBMCs, mostly from graft donor cells, collected 60 days after TCRalphabeta/CD19-depleted stem cell transplant. Receptors originate from a male patient aged 10 to 17 who had a stem cell transplant for acute myeloid leukemia, so the T cells may come from the graft donor.

This clonotype qualifies as large. The V and J genes are TRBV7-9 and TRBJ2-5; the D is unclear. Germline V gene lookup returns CDR1 SEHNR and CDR2 FQNEAQ (reference sequence). Trimming removed 3 bases at V and 3 bases at J, with 5 bases between. The CDR3 has 12 residues. The chain's CDR3 is CASSFIEETQYF. DNA of the CDR3: TGTGCCAGCAGCTTTATTGAAGAGACCCAGTACTTC.

This clonotype was observed a few times. This sequence joins TRBV7-3 and TRBJ2-1; 7 positions match TRBD2. The CDR3 has 14 amino acids. Germline V CDR1 and CDR2: SGHTA, FQGTGA. V trimming: 0 bases; J trimming: 7 bases; junction bases outside the gene matches: 3. CDR3 sequence (DNA): TGTGCCAGCAGCTTAACAGCGGGGAGGAATGAGCAGTTCTTC. It yields the protein CASSLTAGRNEQFF.

The gene calls are TRBV14 and TRBJ1-5; D not certain. Germline CDR1 is SGHDN and CDR2 is FVKESK. The ends were cut back, 1 base at V and 3 bases at J, with 4 bases in the middle. There are 13 residues in the CDR3. The CDR3: CASSQALNQPQHF. CDR3 DNA: TGTGCCAGCAGCCAAGCCCTCAATCAGCCCCAGCATTTT.

Only a few counts were recorded for this clonotype. The chain employs TRBV2 and TRBJ2-1; D unclear. Germline V gene sequence: CDR1 SNHLY, CDR2 FYNNEI. The length of the CDR3 is 14 residues. V lost 8 bases to trimming and J lost 9 bases, with 20 bases between them. The CDR3 nucleotides are TGTGCCAGCTTCGATCCCTTTAGTGTTAGTGAGCAGTTCTTC. Amino acids: CASFDPFSVSEQFF.

This clonotype is medium-sized within its sample. The chain combines TRBV20-1 with TRBJ2-5; D possibly corresponds to TRBD2 (6 bases). This CDR3 is 15 amino acids long. V dropped 5 bases and J dropped 3 bases, with 19 bases sitting between them. Germline CDR1 reads DFQATT; CDR2 reads SNEGSKA (reference sequence). CDR3 region: CSASILGSSKETQYF. The CDR3 region has the DNA TGCAGTGCTTCCATACTCGGGAGTTCGAAAGAGACCCAGTACTTC.

By sample fraction, this clonotype is medium-sized. The chain joins TRBV6-1 to TRBJ2-5, with 7 positions matching TRBD1. CDR1 and CDR2 (germline): MNHNS, SASEGT. The CDR3 has 16 residues. V trimming: 7 bases; J trimming: 1 base; junction bases outside the gene matches: 12. The CDR3 reads CASNSFRGSVQETQYF. DNA of the CDR3: TGTGCCAGCAACTCATTCAGGGGGTCCGTCCAAGAGACCCAGTACTTC.

By sample share, this clonotype is medium-sized. The V call is TRBV7-2, the J call TRBJ1-5; no definite D call. CDR3 length: 15 residues. V lost 1 base to trimming and J lost 4 bases, with 11 bases between them. In germline, CDR1 is SGHTA, CDR2 FQGNSA. Written as DNA, the CDR3 is TGTGCCAGCAGCTTAGGGGGTTTTGATAATCAGCCCCAGCATTTT. Translated, it gives CASSLGGFDNQPQHF.

The rearrangement joins TRBV2 to TRBJ2-3; no reliable D call. The germline V gene encodes CDR1 SNHLY and CDR2 FYNNEI. The CDR3 runs to 15 residues. V gave up 2 bases and J gave up 1 base, with 10 bases separating them. The CDR3 spells CASSEQRVGTDTQYF. The CDR3 nucleotides are TGTGCCAGCAGTGAACAACGGGTAGGCACAGATACGCAGTATTTT.

This clonotype is classed as medium-sized (0.01 to 0.1%). The rearrangement uses TRBV7-9 and TRBJ2-3; 13 nucleotides line up with TRBD2. The V segment lost 5 bases and the J segment 4 bases; nucleotides outside the gene matches: 6. The CDR3 spans 16 residues. CDR1 SEHNR and CDR2 FQNEAQ come from the germline V gene (reference sequence). Written as DNA, the CDR3 is TGTGCCAGCAGCCCGGGACTAGCGGGGTTCGCAGATACGCAGTATTTT. Encoded protein: CASSPGLAGFADTQYF.

The V gene is TRBV6-5, the J gene TRBJ1-4, with D perhaps TRBD1 (5 bases). The germline V gene encodes CDR1 MNHEY and CDR2 SVGAGI. CDR3 length: 16 amino acids. The V gene lost 4 bases and the J gene lost 10 bases, with 22 bases spanning the gap. The CDR3 DNA sequence: TGTGCCAGCAGTTTGTGGCAGGGCCCCGGGATAGGAAAACTGTTTTTT. Translating gives CASSLWQGPGIGKLFF.

This clonotype is judged medium-sized. The rearrangement uses TRBV12-3 or TRBV12-4 and TRBJ2-4; 15 bases are shared with TRBD2. The trim removed 4 bases at V and 8 bases at J, leaving 6 bases unmatched. This CDR3 contains 16 residues. CDR3 in amino acids: CASSSGTSGRWYIQYF. CDR3 nucleotides: TGTGCCAGCAGTTCAGGGACTAGCGGGAGGTGGTACATTCAGTACTTC.

The table lists this clonotype with a few counts. The rearrangement uses TRBV18 and TRBJ1-5, with TRBD1 matching over 8 bases. V shed 5 bases and J 5 bases; nucleotides not matched to a gene: 5. Germline values: CDR1 KGHSH, CDR2 LQKENI. This CDR3 contains 14 residues. The CDR3 loop is CASSTVQGDQPQHF. In nucleotides, the CDR3 is TGTGCCAGCTCAACCGTACAGGGGGATCAGCCCCAGCATTTT.

This clonotype has more than one count but fewer than ten. The V gene is TRBV6-5, the J gene TRBJ2-7; either TRBD1 or TRBD2 may fit D (5 bases each). The CDR3 is made up of 15 amino acids. With 0 bases removed from V and 12 bases from J, the gap between germline ends came to 21 bases. The V gene's germline CDR1 is MNHEY and CDR2 SVGAGI. CDR3 coding DNA: TGTGCCAGCAGTTACTCGGCTAACGGTGAGGGGATCAGGTACTTC. This encodes CASSYSANGEGIRYF.

By share of the sample, this clonotype is medium-sized (0.01 to 0.1%). The chain links TRBV6-1 to TRBJ2-3, with D possibly being TRBD1 or TRBD2 (5 bases each). Trimming took off 5 bases at V and 2 bases at J, with 17 bases between the two ends. The CDR3 runs to 16 residues. Germline-derived CDR1 and CDR2 are MNHNS and SASEGT. The DNA of the CDR3 is TGTGCCAGCAGTCGGGACCCCTTAACCTCCACAGATACGCAGTATTTT. It codes for CASSRDPLTSTDTQYF.

The CDR3 coding sequence is TGTGCCAGCAGTGAAGGGGCCGGAGCCTCGTACAATGAGCAGTTCTTC. Protein product: CASSEGAGASYNEQFF. This rearrangement joins TRBV6-1 to TRBJ2-1, with D unresolved. V lost 1 base and J lost 4, with 14 bases in between. The CDR3 totals 16 residues. Germline V gene data show CDR1 as MNHNS and CDR2 as SASEGT.

There are a few counts of this clonotype. This sequence joins TRBV6-1 and TRBJ2-5; perhaps TRBD2 as D (5 bases). The CDR3 extends over 14 amino acids. Per the germline V gene, CDR1 is MNHNS and CDR2 is SASEGT. Trimming removed 6 bases at V and 5 bases at J, with 16 bases between. CDR3 protein: CASRLDSQSETQYF. The DNA of the CDR3 is TGTGCCAGCAGGTTGGACTCCCAAAGCGAGACCCAGTACTTC.

The genes are TRBV2 and TRBJ2-2, with no clear D. Trimming took off 6 bases at V and 7 bases at J, with 12 bases between the two ends. The CDR3 is 13 amino acids. Germline CDR1 and CDR2: SNHLY and FYNNEI. For the CDR3, the DNA is TGTGCCAGCAGACTCGACCGTTACGGGGAGCTGTTTTTT. Protein product: CASRLDRYGELFF.

By sample fraction, this clonotype is medium-sized. V gene TRBV10-3 combines with J gene TRBJ1-1; D uncertain. Germline assignment: CDR1 ENHRY and CDR2 SYGVKD. The CDR3 is made up of 14 amino acids. Trimming left V 2 bases short and J 10 bases short, with 17 bases between. CDR3 amino acids: CAISEQWKGSVAFF. The CDR3 region has the DNA TGTGCCATCAGTGAGCAGTGGAAGGGCTCTGTAGCTTTCTTT.

By sample fraction, this clonotype is medium-sized. The chain links TRBV10-3 to TRBJ2-5; D is ambiguous. The CDR3 totals 14 residues. V was cut by 0 bases and J by 6 bases, with 11 bases left in between. Germline loops: CDR1 ENHRY, CDR2 SYGVKD. CDR3 region: CAISESGGSKTQYF. CDR3 DNA: TGTGCCATCAGTGAGTCAGGCGGTTCAAAGACCCAGTACTTC.

Relative to its sample, this clonotype is medium-sized. The J gene is TRBJ2-7, the V gene TRBV30, with D possibly being TRBD2 (5 bases). V was cut by 3 bases and J by 5 bases, with 17 bases left in between. The CDR3 covers 14 residues. Germline lookup yields CDR1 GTSNPN and CDR2 SVGIG (reference sequence). CDR3 amino acids: CAWREVVSAHEQYF. The CDR3 DNA reads TGTGCCTGGAGGGAGGTAGTATCAGCCCACGAGCAGTACTTC.

In its sample, this clonotype was seen a few times. The chain couples TRBV20-1 to TRBJ1-6, with D possibly TRBD1 on 6 matching bases. The CDR3 totals 14 residues. Trimming shortened V by 3 bases and J by 8 bases, and 14 bases separated the two germline ends. Germline lookup yields CDR1 DFQATT and CDR2 SNEGSKA (reference sequence). In DNA, the CDR3 is TGCAGTGCTAGTCTCGGCAGGGGATATTCACCCCTCCACTTT. The encoded protein is CSASLGRGYSPLHF.